What follows is one T cell receptor beta chain and its context. The table lists this clonotype with a few counts. It lacks a known antigen. Per-base qualities were not stored, and no clone one base away is much larger. In the paper's terms, the time point label means: patch test 3, about 24 weeks after DPC sensitization. The meaning of the sample's treatment or condition label: therapeutic diphenylcyclopropenone sensitization with weekly scalp DPC. At each patch-test visit, blood was drawn before the patch test was applied. To be eligible, patients had to be aged 18 to 70, diagnosed with alopecia and judged suitable for DPC therapy, while pregnant patients were excluded. Total RNA was extracted from unfractionated whole blood that had been collected in Tempus Blood RNA tubes. This sample stems from a study of human T cells and chemical hapten exposure (dated by TCRdb to about 2021). General notes on the study: For sensitization, 2% DPC in acetone was applied to a roughly 2 cm by roughly 2 cm area of upper inner arm skin. Patients additionally received weekly therapeutic DPC doses to the scalp throughout the approximately 22-week study period. Patch testing was performed on the upper back with Finn chambers containing 0.01% DPC, and the patch tests were scored after 6 days according to International Contact Dermatitis Research Group standards. The mostly female patient cohort included alopecia areata with under or over 50% scalp involvement, alopecia totalis and alopecia universalis. Libraries were pooled for sequencing, and variation in per-sample TCR yields was attributed mainly to small differences in library volumes within the pool. In alopecia patients, the study followed how the peripheral blood TCR repertoire changed in vivo over primary and secondary sensitization to diphenylcyclopropenone (DPC), a hapten. Blood samples were taken from patients before sensitization (week 0) and at 2, 6 and about 24 weeks after DPC sensitization. For TCR sequencing, blood came from 25 to 35 alopecia patients at anywhere from one to four time points (pre-sensitization, 2, 6 and 24 weeks). General findings and caveats noted by the study authors: Significantly more large CDR3 similarity clusters were formed by expanded TCRs than by pre-sensitization or healthy control sets, consistent with antigen-driven responses. The number of TCRs above 1 in 1000 frequency did not change with DPC sensitization; there was no evidence of global repertoire structure alterations. Repeated subsampling changed both the strength of the expansion versus patch-test correlation and the threshold at which that correlation became significant. Patch test score was positively correlated with the number of PT1 expanded TCRs, with significance at thresholds 8, 16 and 32 but not at 4. Because all patients had alopecia, a presumed autoimmune disease, the immune response of the patients might differ from that of healthy individuals.

Receptor amplification or capture employed RACE. TCRdb shows the sequencer as NextSeq 500. During library preparation, unique molecular identifiers were attached to individual cDNA molecules so that TCRs could be counted quantitatively and reproducibly. For every blood RNA sample, sequencing covered both the TCR alpha and TCR beta chains. The authors processed their data as follows. A median of approximately 100,000 TCRs per sample was observed, with a range of 23,224 to 690,600. The Decombinator software suite was used to annotate V, J and CDR3 in the TCR reads. To make PS versus PT1 abundance plots, every sample was subsampled to the same number of TCRs (28,000). TCRs were defined as expanded if absent before sensitization and observed at least eight times at the 2-week time point. TCRdb trimmed public reads at Q25 via fastp, called clones via MiXCR and kept in-frame beta chains. All rows with the same CDR3 protein become a single entry with the most common DNA and genes. TCRdb, not the authors, supplied the V and J calls. Here the sample has 150,000 to 200,000 distinct CDR3 sequences; under 30% occur a single time. In total, the top ten clones hold about 2.5% of the sample.

Taken from cysteine to phenylalanine, the CDR3 has 13 residues. Of all the DNA, just the CDR3 is kept, 39 bases in frame from base 1. Trimming takes 8 bases from V and 3 bases from J, and the germline ends sit 14 bases apart. Sequences were derived from whole blood, sampled in connection with sensitization to the hapten diphenylcyclopropenone (DPC). The clonotype was recovered from a woman aged 40 to 50 with alopecia areata. Some clones in this sample may be carry-over from other donors' samples. The chain couples TRBV23-1 to TRBJ2-7, and possibly TRBD1, on 6 matching bases. TRBV23-1 qualifies as an ORF whose function is uncertain. CDR3 protein: CASRTGQFYEQYF. Here is the DNA: TGCGCCAGCCGAACCGGACAGTTCTACGAGCAGTACTTC.